Listed below are T cell receptor beta chains from one sample, sequenced in a study of T cells in Graves' hyperthyroidism and ophthalmopathy. MiXCR was run by TCRdb on the multiplex PCR reads, yielding one entry per CDR3 protein. The data contain approximately 270,000 distinct CDR3 sequences, about 14% of them singletons. Sequences were obtained from blood. The source is a woman in her forties with Graves' hyperthyroidism that later progressed to Graves' ophthalmopathy. CDR3s include the opening cysteine and the closing phenylalanine or tryptophan. D genes are given only for firm matches. Rows may omit the clone size; those that give it use once, few, many or a size class.

TRBV6-1	many	TRBJ2-6	NA	TGTGCCAGCATTAAAGGGCCAAGGGTAGCAGGGGCCAACGTCCTGACTTTC	CASIKGPRVAGANVLTF
TRBV9	NA	TRBJ2-3	TRBD2	TGTGCCAGCAGCGTGTTCGGCGGGAGTTTCGCAGATACGCAGTATTTT	CASSVFGGSFADTQYF
TRBV6-1	many	TRBJ1-1	NA	TGTGCCAGCAGTTACCGCCTGGAGACAAACACTGAAGCTTTCTTT	CASSYRLETNTEAFF
TRBV7-9	NA	TRBJ2-5	TRBD2	TGTGCCAGCAGCTTAGGGACTAGCGGGTATGAGACCCAGTACTTC	CASSLGTSGYETQYF
TRBV6-2/TRBV6-3	NA	TRBJ2-2	NA	TGTGCCAGCCTTGCCGATTACACCACATCTTACACCGGGGAGCTGTTTTTT	CASLADYTTSYTGELFF
TRBV5-1	few	TRBJ2-2	TRBD1	TGCGCCAGCAGCCTGTTTGGACAGGGAAACACCGGGGAGCTGTTTTTT	CASSLFGQGNTGELFF
TRBV9	many	TRBJ1-4	NA	TGTGCCAGCAGCGTAGGGTGGGGGGCGGCTAATGAAAAACTGTTTTTT	CASSVGWGAANEKLFF
TRBV3-1	many	TRBJ1-1	NA	TGTGCCAGCAGCCCGCCACATCCTGGGACTGAAGCTTTCTTT	CASSPPHPGTEAFF
TRBV28	many	TRBJ2-7	NA	TGTGCCAGCAGTCCCCTATACGTCGCGGGCAGCCCCTACGAGCAGTACTTC	CASSPLYVAGSPYEQYF
TRBV18	many	TRBJ2-7	NA	TGTGCCAGCTCACCAGGGTTTAGCAGCCACGAGCAGTACTTC	CASSPGFSSHEQYF
TRBV9	NA	TRBJ1-1	TRBD1	TGTGCCAGCAGCTTAGGCCCCAGGGGGGACACTGAAGCTTTCTTT	CASSLGPRGDTEAFF
TRBV7-6	many	TRBJ2-1	NA	TGTGCCAGCAGCTTAGCGGGAGCTTACAATGAGCAGTTCTTC	CASSLAGAYNEQFF
TRBV12-3/TRBV12-4	many	TRBJ1-4	NA	TGTGCCAGCAGTTTAGAGAGGGTGACGGAAAAACTGTTTTTT	CASSLERVTEKLFF
TRBV28	NA	TRBJ2-1	TRBD2	TGTGCCAGCAGTTTAGCCGGGACTAGCTCCAATGAGCAGTTCTTC	CASSLAGTSSNEQFF
TRBV12-5	many	TRBJ2-7	TRBD1	TGTGCTAGTGGTTTGATATGGACAGGGCACACCTACGAGCAGTACTTC	CASGLIWTGHTYEQYF
TRBV20-1	many	TRBJ2-2	TRBD1	TGCAGTGCTATCTTCGGGACAGGGGATTATACCGGGGAGCTGTTTTTT	CSAIFGTGDYTGELFF
TRBV5-8	many	TRBJ1-4	NA	TGTGCCAGCAGCCCCGATGAAAAACTGTTTTTT	CASSPDEKLFF
TRBV19	many	TRBJ2-1	TRBD2	TGTGCCAGTAGTACTGGACTAGGGTACAATGAGCAGTTCTTC	CASSTGLGYNEQFF
TRBV10-3	many	TRBJ2-7	NA	TGTGCCATCAGTGATCCGGGACCAGCCGTCGACGAGCAGTACTTC	CAISDPGPAVDEQYF
TRBV7-9	NA	TRBJ2-7	NA	TGTGCCAGCAGCTTAGCCCTCGGGCTTTCCTACGAGCAGTACTTC	CASSLALGLSYEQYF
TRBV6-2/TRBV6-3	many	TRBJ2-2	NA	TGTGCCAGCAGTTACTACGGCAGGGATTCCGGGGAGCTGTTTTTT	CASSYYGRDSGELFF
TRBV20-1	many	TRBJ2-2	NA	TGCAGTGCAAAGACCCGAAAAAACACCGGGGAGCTGTTTTTT	CSAKTRKNTGELFF